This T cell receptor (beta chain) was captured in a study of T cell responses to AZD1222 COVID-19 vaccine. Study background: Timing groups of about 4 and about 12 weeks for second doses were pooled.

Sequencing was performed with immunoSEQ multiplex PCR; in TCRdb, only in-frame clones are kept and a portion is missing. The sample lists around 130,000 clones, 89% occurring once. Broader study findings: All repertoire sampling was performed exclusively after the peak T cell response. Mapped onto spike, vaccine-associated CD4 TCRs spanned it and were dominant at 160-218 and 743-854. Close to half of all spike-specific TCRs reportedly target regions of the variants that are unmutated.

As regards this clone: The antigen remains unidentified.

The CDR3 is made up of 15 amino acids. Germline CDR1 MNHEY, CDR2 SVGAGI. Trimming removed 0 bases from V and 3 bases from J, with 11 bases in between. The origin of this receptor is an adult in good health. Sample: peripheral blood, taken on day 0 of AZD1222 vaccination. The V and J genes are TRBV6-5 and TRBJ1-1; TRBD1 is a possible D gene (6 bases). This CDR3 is CASSYSTRGDTEAFF. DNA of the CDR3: TGTGCCAGCAGTTACTCGACCAGGGGAGACACTGAAGCTTTCTTT.